One sample yielded the 26 T cell receptor beta chains listed below, sequenced in a study of cytotoxic CD8 clonotypes in ibrutinib-treated CLL. Generated by immunoSEQ multiplex PCR, the TCRdb table keeps only in-frame clones and is missing some. The data show approximately 210,000 clones, roughly 72% seen once. Sample: PBMCs, taken after 24 months of ibrutinib treatment. Receptor source: a human donor with chronic lymphocytic leukemia.

The gene calls are TRBV14 and TRBJ1-1; 8 positions match TRBD1. The junction had 3 bases not matched to a gene; V was cut back by 6 bases and J by 6 bases. The CDR3 sequence is 12 residues long. Germline CDR1 and CDR2: SGHDN and FVKESK. CDR3 sequence (DNA): TGTGCCAGCAGGGCAGGGGGCTCTGAAGCTTTCTTT. It specifies CASRAGGSEAFF.

The rearrangement links TRBV27 to TRBJ2-3, with TRBD2 as a possible D gene (6 bases). The V gene's germline CDR1 is MNHEY and CDR2 SMNVEV (reference sequence). This CDR3 comprises 17 residues. Trimming removed 7 bases from V and 7 bases from J, with 27 bases in between. The CDR3 DNA is TGTGCCAGCACCTCCCTGTTAGGGGAGGACCTCCCTTATACGCAGTATTTT. This translates into CASTSLLGEDLPYTQYF.

This clone was seen a handful of times. The rearrangement links TRBV5-1 to TRBJ2-7; no reliable D call. The V end was cut by 0 bases, the J end by 2 bases, with 9 bases between. Germline V gives CDR1 SGHRS, CDR2 YFSETQ. The CDR3 consists of 14 residues. CDR3 nucleotides: TGCGCCAGCAGCTTGGTTGGACCCCCCTACGAGCAGTACTTC. It codes for CASSLVGPPYEQYF. Full variable domain (outside the CDR3, taken from reference TRBV5-1 and TRBJ2-7): KAGVTQTPRYLIKTRGQQVTLSCSPISGHRSVSWYQQTPGQGLQFLFEYFSETQRNKGNFPGRFSGRQFSNSRSEMNVSTLELGDSALYLCASSLVGPPYEQYFGPGTRLTVT.

This clone appeared a few times. V gene TRBV6-5 combines with J gene TRBJ1-5; the D is unclear. The CDR3 runs 15 residues. Trimming left V 5 bases short and J 0 bases short, with 11 bases between. CDR1 and CDR2 (germline): MNHEY, SVGAGI. The CDR3 DNA reads as TGTGCCAGCAGTACGACGGTCTATAGCAATCAGCCCCAGCATTTT. This encodes CASSTTVYSNQPQHF.

This clone appeared a single time. The gene calls are TRBV4-3 and TRBJ2-2, with 10 positions matching TRBD2. The CDR3 runs 16 residues. Germline V gene data show CDR1 as LGHNA and CDR2 as YSLEER. V lost 3 bases and J lost 5; bases outside the gene matches: 6. The DNA for the CDR3 is TGCGCCAGCAGCCATGAAATAGCGGGAGGTACCGGGGAGCTGTTTTTT. The encoded protein is CASSHEIAGGTGELFF.

This clone was counted only a few times. CDR3 nucleotide sequence: TGTGCCAGCATTCAGAACACTGAAGCTTTCTTT. It codes for CASIQNTEAFF. The chain carries TRBV28 and TRBJ1-1; unclear D gene. Germline CDR1 reads MDHEN; CDR2 reads SYDVKM. This CDR3 has 11 amino acids. Trimming left V 7 bases short and J 1 base short, with 4 bases between.

This clone was counted once. The genes are TRBV9 and TRBJ2-7; possible D gene TRBD2, 5 bases. CDR3 length: 16 residues. CDR1 and CDR2 (germline): SGDLS, YYNGEE. V was trimmed by 4 bases and J by 1 base, leaving 18 bases between them. The CDR3 loop is CASSPTALPGSYEQYF. The CDR3 DNA reads TGTGCCAGCAGCCCAACAGCCCTCCCGGGGTCCTACGAGCAGTACTTC.

The count of this clone is one. The V call is TRBV2, the J call TRBJ1-2, with a possible D match to TRBD1 (5 bases). The germline V gene has CDR1 SNHLY and CDR2 FYNNEI. This CDR3 has 12 residues. V lost 5 bases to trimming and J lost 4 bases, with 8 bases between them. For the CDR3, the DNA is TGTGCCAGCAGTAGGGACTTCTATGGCTACACCTTC. Translated: CASSRDFYGYTF.

Only a few counts were recorded for this clone. The chain employs TRBV18 and TRBJ1-3; TRBD1 is a possible D gene (5 bases). CDR3 size: 13 residues. V was shortened by 5 bases and J by 0 bases, with 5 bases between the two germline ends. From germline, CDR1 is KGHSH and CDR2 LQKENI. The CDR3 DNA reads as TGTGCCAGCTCAGACAGCTCTGGAAACACCATATATTTT. Its translation is CASSDSSGNTIYF.

The chain joins TRBV18 to TRBJ2-7, with D hard to call. CDR1 and CDR2 from the germline V gene are KGHSH and LQKENI. CDR3 length equals 14 residues. With 3 bases removed from V and 2 bases from J, the gap between germline ends came to 11 bases. In nucleotides, the CDR3 is TGTGCCAGCTCACCCGACCGTAACCCCTACGAGCAGTACTTC. This codes for CASSPDRNPYEQYF. Complete variable domain (other parts from reference TRBV18 and TRBJ2-7): NAGVMQNPRHLVRRRGQEARLRCSPMKGHSHVYWYRQLPEEGLKFMVYLQKENIIDESGMPKERFSAEFPKEGPSILRIQQVVRGDSAAYFCASSPDRNPYEQYFGPGTRLTVT.

J is TRBJ2-2 and V is TRBV5-1; D is unclear. This CDR3 has 15 amino acids. The V and J ends lost 2 bases and 1 base respectively, with 9 bases between them. Germline V gene sequence: CDR1 SGHRS, CDR2 YFSETQ. The CDR3 DNA reads as TGCGCCAGCAGCTTAGCACCTGAGAACACCGGGGAGCTGTTTTTT. Residues: CASSLAPENTGELFF.

This chain joins TRBV21-1 and TRBJ1-1. TRBV21-1 is listed as a pseudogene. The CDR3 has 17 amino acids. CDR3 amino acids: CASSKRDARPSNTEAFF. The CDR3 nucleotides are TGTGCCAGCAGCAAACGGGACGCAAGGCCGTCGAACACTGAAGCTTTCTTT.

The chain carries TRBV5-1 and TRBJ2-2; D is unclear. Germline CDR1 is SGHRS and CDR2 is YFSETQ. This CDR3 has 14 amino acids. Trimming removed 6 bases at V and 2 bases at J, with 11 bases between. CDR3 amino acids: CASIKESNTGELFF. The CDR3, as DNA: TGCGCCAGCATCAAGGAGTCTAACACCGGGGAGCTGTTTTTT. Drawing the rest from reference TRBV5-1 and TRBJ2-2, the complete variable domain is KAGVTQTPRYLIKTRGQQVTLSCSPISGHRSVSWYQQTPGQGLQFLFEYFSETQRNKGNFPGRFSGRQFSNSRSEMNVSTLELGDSALYLCASIKESNTGELFFGEGSRLTVL.

For the CDR3, the DNA is TGTGCCAGTAGTATACAGGCTAGCGGTTCCTACAATGAGCAGTTCTTC. This codes for CASSIQASGSYNEQFF. This chain connects TRBV19 to TRBJ2-1, with TRBD2 matching over 7 bases. Germline V CDR1 and CDR2: LNHDA, SQIVND (reference sequence). This CDR3 region has 16 residues. Trimming took 2 bases from V and 1 from J; bases not matched to a gene: 5. Drawing the rest from reference TRBV19 and TRBJ2-1, the complete variable domain is DGGITQSPKYLFRKEGQNVTLSCEQNLNHDAMYWYRQDPGQGLRLIYYSQIVNDFQKGDIAEGYSVSREKKESFPLTVTSAQKNPTAFYLCASSIQASGSYNEQFFGPGTRLTVL.

The V gene is TRBV25-1, the J gene TRBJ2-3; 13 nucleotides align to TRBD2. The J segment lost 1 base and the V segment lost 1 base, leaving 5 bases of the junction unmatched. There are 18 residues in the CDR3. Looked up from germline, CDR1 is MGHDK and CDR2 is SYGVNS. CDR3: CASSEWTSGRSGTDTQYF. The CDR3 nucleotides read TGTGCCAGCAGTGAATGGACTAGCGGGAGATCGGGCACAGATACGCAGTATTTT.

This sequence joins TRBV5-1 and TRBJ2-5; 12 nucleotides line up with TRBD1. The CDR3 loop spans 15 amino acids. Germline lookup yields CDR1 SGHRS and CDR2 YFSETQ. V lost 0 bases and J lost 5; bases outside the gene matches: 2. The CDR3 sequence is CASSLGDRGPETQYF. CDR3 sequence (DNA): TGCGCCAGCAGCTTGGGGGACAGGGGGCCGGAGACCCAGTACTTC.

In this sample, this clone turned up once. The chain is built from TRBV11-2 and TRBJ1-2; D might be TRBD1 (6 bases). Germline CDR1 is SGHAT and CDR2 is FQNNGV. CDR3 length equals 14 residues. V was shortened by 3 bases and J by 6 bases, with 14 bases between the two germline ends. The CDR3 DNA reads TGTGCCAGCAGCTTGATACAGGGTAGGGATGGCTACACCTTC. Its translation: CASSLIQGRDGYTF.

This clone was found once. The CDR3 DNA reads as TGTGCCAGCAGCTCATTTAGCGGGAGTGGTGAGCAGTTCTTC. Translation gives CASSSFSGSGEQFF. This chain connects TRBV7-9 to TRBJ2-1; 9 positions match TRBD2. Germline CDR1 reads SEHNR; CDR2 reads FQNEAQ (reference sequence). This CDR3 has 14 residues. V lost 4 bases, J lost 9 bases, and 7 bases stayed unmatched.

This chain links TRBV7-2 with TRBJ1-2, with 8 bases that match TRBD1. CDR1 is SGHTA, CDR2 FQGNSA, per germline. This CDR3 region has 13 residues. J was trimmed by 2 bases and V by 5 bases; bases with no gene match: 1. CDR3 amino acids: CASSHRGNYGYTF. CDR3 DNA: TGTGCCAGCAGCCACAGGGGGAACTATGGCTACACCTTC.

The V call is TRBV28, the J call TRBJ1-6; 8 bases are a match to TRBD1. CDR1 MDHEN and CDR2 SYDVKM come from the germline V gene. V shed 8 bases and J 10 bases; nucleotides not matched to a gene: 7. This CDR3 is built from 13 residues. The CDR3 sequence: CASRTGSRSPLHF. The CDR3 nucleotides read TGTGCCAGCCGGACAGGGTCTCGGTCACCCCTCCACTTT.

This clone was observed a few times. The chain has TRBV9 and TRBJ2-2; D remains unclear. The CDR3 runs 15 residues. Trimming removed 0 bases at V and 4 bases at J, with 10 bases between. Germline CDR1 reads SGDLS; CDR2 reads YYNGEE. The CDR3 loop reads CASSVGVISTGELFF. CDR3 sequence (DNA): TGTGCCAGCAGCGTAGGGGTGATAAGCACCGGGGAGCTGTTTTTT.

The chain is built from TRBV5-6 and TRBJ2-3; the D gene could be TRBD1 or TRBD2 (6 bases each). The germline V and J ends were trimmed by 5 bases and 5 bases, with 18 bases remaining between them. This CDR3 has 15 residues. CDR1 and CDR2 (germline): SGHDT, YYEEEE. The CDR3 reads CASSISPGALDTQYF. The CDR3 region has the DNA TGTGCCAGCAGTATCTCGCCGGGGGCTCTAGATACGCAGTATTTT.

The gene calls are TRBV27 and TRBJ1-2; the D gene is possibly TRBD1 (5 bases). CDR3 length: 15 amino acids. V lost 6 bases to trimming and J lost 2 bases, with 16 bases between them. CDR1 is MNHEY and CDR2 is SMNVEV in the germline V gene (reference sequence). The CDR3 DNA is TGTGCCAGCAGCCCTGACAGATTGGCAAACTATGGCTACACCTTC. Protein: CASSPDRLANYGYTF.

The chain employs TRBV7-9 and TRBJ1-1; maybe TRBD1 (5 bases). The V gene's germline CDR1 is SEHNR and CDR2 FQNEAQ (reference sequence). V was shortened by 0 bases and J by 5 bases, with 19 bases between the two germline ends. The CDR3 runs to 17 residues. CDR3 in amino acids: CASSLALEAQAVTEAFF. CDR3 bases: TGTGCCAGCAGCTTAGCGTTGGAGGCACAGGCAGTGACTGAAGCTTTCTTT.

This clone was detected only a few times. The chain couples TRBV21-1 to TRBJ1-1. TRBV21-1 is a recognized pseudogene. CDR3 length: 18 residues. CDR3 protein: CASSKNRRTDPSGTEAFF. DNA for the CDR3: TGTGCCAGCAGCAAGAATCGTAGGACGGATCCTTCCGGAACTGAAGCTTTCTTT.

This rearrangement joins TRBV29-1 to TRBJ2-1; D unresolved. CDR3 length equals 12 residues. Germline V gene sequence: CDR1 SQVTM, CDR2 ANQGSEA. V was pared by 3 bases and J by 6 bases, with 9 bases between. For the CDR3, the DNA is TGCAGCGTTGAGTTCAGGCTCAATGAGCAGTTCTTC. Its protein is CSVEFRLNEQFF.